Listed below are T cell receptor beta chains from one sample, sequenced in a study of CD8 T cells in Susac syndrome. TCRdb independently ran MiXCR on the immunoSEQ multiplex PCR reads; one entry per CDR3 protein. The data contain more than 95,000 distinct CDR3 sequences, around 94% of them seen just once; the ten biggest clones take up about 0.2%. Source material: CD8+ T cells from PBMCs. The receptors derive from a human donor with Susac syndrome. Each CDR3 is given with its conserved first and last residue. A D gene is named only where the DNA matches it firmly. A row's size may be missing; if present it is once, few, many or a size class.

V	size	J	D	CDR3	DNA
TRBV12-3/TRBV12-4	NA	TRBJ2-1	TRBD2	CASSFPASGRAYEQFF	TGTGCCAGCAGTTTCCCTGCTAGCGGGAGGGCCTATGAGCAGTTCTTC
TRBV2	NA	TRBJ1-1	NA	CASIEENTEAFF	TGTGCCAGCATCGAAGAGAACACTGAAGCTTTCTTT
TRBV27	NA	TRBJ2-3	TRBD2	CASSLTSGSLTGWDTQYF	TGTGCCAGCAGTTTAACTAGCGGGAGTTTAACGGGATGGGATACGCAGTATTTT
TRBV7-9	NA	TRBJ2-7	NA	CASSLLSGYEQYF	TGTGCCAGCAGCTTACTCTCCGGCTACGAGCAGTACTTC
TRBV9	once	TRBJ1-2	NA	CASSVRNGYGYTF	TGTGCCAGCAGCGTCAGGAATGGTTATGGCTACACCTTC
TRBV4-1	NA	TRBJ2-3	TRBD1	CASSQDPQGTGTDTQYF	TGCGCCAGCAGCCAAGACCCCCAAGGGACAGGCACAGATACGCAGTATTTT
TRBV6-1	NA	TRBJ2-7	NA	CASSRDGSSYEQYF	TGTGCCAGCAGCCGGGACGGCTCCTCCTACGAGCAGTACTTC
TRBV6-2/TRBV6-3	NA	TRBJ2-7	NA	CASSSGRVFYEQYF	TGTGCCAGCAGTTCCGGGAGAGTATTTTACGAGCAGTACTTC
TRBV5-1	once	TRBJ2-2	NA	CASSTGPNTGELFF	TGCGCCAGCAGTACCGGGCCGAACACCGGGGAGCTGTTTTTT
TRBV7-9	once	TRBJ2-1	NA	CASSSPHGNEQFF	TGTGCCAGCAGCTCCCCACACGGGAATGAGCAGTTCTTC
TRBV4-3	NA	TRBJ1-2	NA	CASSRTGYGYTF	TGCGCCAGCAGCCGTACAGGGTACGGCTACACCTTC
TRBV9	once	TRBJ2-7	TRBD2	CASSVLAGDYEQYF	TGTGCCAGCAGCGTCCTAGCGGGAGACTACGAGCAGTACTTC
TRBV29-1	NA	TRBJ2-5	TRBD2	CSVAGVQRGWETQYF	TGCAGCGTTGCAGGGGTCCAGCGGGGGTGGGAGACCCAGTACTTC
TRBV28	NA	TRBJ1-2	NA	CASSRAANYGYTF	TGTGCCAGCAGTCGAGCAGCTAACTATGGCTACACCTTC
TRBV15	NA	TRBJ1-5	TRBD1	CATSREPGDSHQPQHF	TGTGCCACCAGCAGAGAACCTGGGGACAGCCATCAGCCCCAGCATTTT